The 26 T cell receptor beta chains below all came from one sample that was sequenced in a study of regulatory T cells in long-lasting Graves disease. Specified time point: persistent/refractory GD, antithyroid drugs over 5 years with positive TRAb. With RNA extracted from PBMCs as input, the TCR library was made. TCR beta libraries were built with iRepertoire HTBI primers and Arm-PCR of CDR3 regions. TCRdb fed the multiplex PCR reads into MiXCR, producing one record per CDR3 protein. The profile shows approximately 470,000 distinct CDR3 sequences, around 20% of them singletons. Source: peripheral blood mononuclear cells (PBMCs), taken when the disease was refractory, from a patient treated with antithyroid drugs. These receptors came from a female donor with Graves disease.

This clonotype occurred many times. This chain links TRBV6-1 with TRBJ1-2; the D is unclear. Germline assignment: CDR1 MNHNS and CDR2 SASEGT. The length of the CDR3 is 13 residues. Trimming left V 7 bases short and J 4 bases short, with 13 bases between. The CDR3 protein is CASNSDGFYGYTF. The CDR3 DNA is TGTGCCAGCAATTCGGACGGATTCTATGGCTACACCTTC.

Comment on this clonotype: One junction end disagrees with the germline gene, perhaps due to a read error. The chain uses TRBV7-7 and TRBJ2-5; maybe TRBD1 (6 bases). CDR3 size: 12 residues. The germline V gene encodes CDR1 SSHAT and CDR2 FNYEAQ (reference sequence). The CDR3, as DNA: TGTGCTAGCAGTCCAAACAGGGCTGTCCAGTACTTC. This encodes CASSPNRAVQYF.

The chain combines TRBV20-1 with TRBJ1-2, with 9 positions matching TRBD1. The CDR3 spans 14 residues. V dropped 5 bases and J dropped 4; count of bases not matched to a gene: 8. Germline V gene data show CDR1 as DFQATT and CDR2 as SNEGSKA (reference sequence). The CDR3 region has the DNA TGCAGTGCTGCCGGACAGGGGTGGGGCTATGGCTACACCTTC. This codes for CSAAGQGWGYGYTF.

This clonotype came up many times. V usage is TRBV30 and J usage is TRBJ1-3; D ambiguous. Trimming pared 2 bases from V and 0 bases from J, leaving 11 bases between. The CDR3 spans 15 residues. Germline loops: CDR1 GTSNPN, CDR2 SVGIG (reference sequence). CDR3 amino acids: CAWSQAGSSGNTIYF. The CDR3 DNA follows: TGTGCCTGGAGTCAGGCGGGGAGCTCTGGAAACACCATATATTTT.

This clonotype was detected many times. This chain links TRBV13 with TRBJ2-5; possibly TRBD2 for D (6 bases). Trimming took 6 bases from V and 3 from J, leaving 14 bases between them. The CDR3 spans 14 residues. Germline loops: CDR1 PRHDT, CDR2 FYEKMQ (reference sequence). The DNA of the CDR3 is TGTGCCAGCAGAGTTATGTGGGGGGAAGAGACCCAGTACTTC. Translated, it gives CASRVMWGEETQYF.

V usage is TRBV19 and J usage is TRBJ1-2; D not resolved. Trimming stripped 3 bases from V and 4 bases from J, with 12 bases between. From germline, CDR1 is LNHDA and CDR2 SQIVND (reference sequence). The CDR3 contains 14 residues. The CDR3 DNA is TGTGCCAGTAGTATTTCGGCAGGCGGCTATGGCTACACCTTC. Its translation is CASSISAGGYGYTF.

At least ten counts were recorded for this clonotype. V is TRBV2 and J is TRBJ2-7, with 9 nucleotides matching TRBD1. Germline CDR1 is SNHLY and CDR2 is FYNNEI. Germline trimming cut 8 bases from V and 1 base from J; bases unmatched to any gene: 6. CDR3 length equals 14 residues. Here the CDR3 DNA reads TGTGCCAGCCGACAGGGGGTTTTATCCTACGAGCAGTACTTC. Translated: CASRQGVLSYEQYF. Variable domain in full (rest from reference TRBV2 and TRBJ2-7): EPEVTQTPSHQVTQMGQEVILRCVPISNHLYFYWYRQILGQKVEFLVSFYNNEISEKSEIFDDQFSVERPDGSNFTLKIRSTKLEDSAMYFCASRQGVLSYEQYFGPGTRLTVT.

The chain joins TRBV20-1 to TRBJ1-6; D unclear. Germline V gene sequence: CDR1 DFQATT, CDR2 SNEGSKA (reference sequence). V gave up 1 base and J gave up 5 bases, with 12 bases separating them. The CDR3 consists of 15 residues. The CDR3 DNA follows: TGCAGTGCTAGAGTAGGATTTCTGGATAATTCACCCCTCCACTTT. The encoded protein is CSARVGFLDNSPLHF.

This clonotype was observed at least ten times. The chain carries TRBV6-1 and TRBJ2-1; 8 bases fit TRBD2. With 4 bases clipped from V and 7 bases from J, the junction kept 6 bases outside the gene matches. In germline, CDR1 is MNHNS, CDR2 SASEGT. The CDR3 runs to 14 residues. The CDR3 is CASSVIAGTNEQFF. CDR3 coding DNA: TGTGCCAGCAGTGTAATAGCGGGGACGAATGAGCAGTTCTTC.

This clonotype has a count of ten or more. The chain employs TRBV11-2 and TRBJ1-1; 7 nucleotides match TRBD1. Germline V lookup: CDR1 SGHAT, CDR2 FQNNGV. The junction had 7 bases not matched to a gene; V was cut back by 5 bases and J by 1 base. The CDR3 totals 15 residues. The CDR3 DNA follows: TGTGCCAGCAGCGAGACGGACAGGCCGAACACTGAAGCTTTCTTT. It yields the protein CASSETDRPNTEAFF. Variable domain in full (rest from reference TRBV11-2 and TRBJ1-1): EAGVAQSPRYKIIEKRQSVAFWCNPISGHATLYWYQQILGQGPKLLIQFQNNGVVDDSQLPKDRFSAERLKGVDSTLKIQPAKLEDSAVYLCASSETDRPNTEAFFGQGTRLTVV.

This clonotype occurred a few times. V usage is TRBV20-1 and J usage is TRBJ2-2; 9 bases are shared with TRBD2. In germline, CDR1 is DFQATT, CDR2 SNEGSKA (reference sequence). V lost 0 bases, J lost 3 bases, and 5 bases stayed unmatched. The CDR3 totals 16 residues. The CDR3 nucleotides are TGCAGTGCTAGAGAGCGCGGGAGGGCCTACACCGGGGAGCTGTTTTTT. Its translation is CSARERGRAYTGELFF.

This clonotype was recorded a few times. The chain uses TRBV6-2 or TRBV6-3 and TRBJ2-3; TRBD2 agrees at 9 bases. This CDR3 has 18 residues. Germline V gene lookup returns CDR1 MNHEY and CDR2 SVGEGT. Trimming cost V 2 bases and J 3 bases; bases outside gene matches: 12. The CDR3 protein is CASSYPLSTSGPTDTQYF. In DNA, the CDR3 is TGTGCCAGCAGTTACCCTCTCTCGACTAGCGGACCTACAGATACGCAGTATTTT.

To note about this clonotype: It may be a read error: a sequence one base away is much more abundant. The gene calls are TRBV6-1 and TRBJ2-4; 9 bases are a match to TRBD1. Germline V gene lookup returns CDR1 MNHNS and CDR2 SASEGT. The CDR3 consists of 14 residues. The CDR3 loop is CATTIVQGANILYF. The DNA of the CDR3 is TGTGCCACCACTATAGTACAGGGGGCAAACATTCTGTACTTC.

V and J are TRBV5-1 and TRBJ1-2; D is unresolved. Germline CDR1 is SGHRS and CDR2 is YFSETQ. This CDR3 spans 17 amino acids. Trimming cost V 1 base and J 1 base, with 17 bases left between them. The CDR3: CASSLRGPQELNYGYTF. For the CDR3, the DNA is TGCGCCAGCAGCTTGCGCGGACCTCAAGAACTTAACTATGGCTACACCTTC.

This clonotype was seen many times. This rearrangement joins TRBV7-8 to TRBJ2-4; D is undetermined. V lost 6 bases to trimming and J lost 0 bases, with 12 bases between them. The CDR3 runs to 15 residues. Germline-derived CDR1 and CDR2 are SGHVS and FQNEAQ. The CDR3 region has the DNA TGTGCCAGCAGTTCTACCCGACTAGCCAAAAACATTCAGTACTTC. Translation: CASSSTRLAKNIQYF.

The rearrangement uses TRBV18 and TRBJ2-5, with 9 bases identical to TRBD1. After removal of 3 bases from V and 12 bases from J, the junction contained 5 bases not matched to a gene. The CDR3 length is 12 residues. Germline V lookup: CDR1 KGHSH, CDR2 LQKENI. The CDR3 region is CASSPNRDREYF. CDR3 nucleotides: TGTGCCAGCTCACCGAACCGGGACAGGGAGTACTTC. The full variable domain, its missing parts supplied by reference TRBV18 and TRBJ2-5, is NAGVMQNPRHLVRRRGQEARLRCSPMKGHSHVYWYRQLPEEGLKFMVYLQKENIIDESGMPKERFSAEFPKEGPSILRIQQVVRGDSAAYFCASSPNRDREYFGPGTRLLVL.

This clonotype was seen more than once but under ten times. The chain recombines TRBV5-1 with TRBJ2-5; 7 nucleotides align to TRBD2. The CDR3 sequence is 13 residues long. CDR1 SGHRS and CDR2 YFSETQ come from the germline V gene. Unmatched junction bases numbered 5, after V lost 4 bases and J lost 5 bases. As DNA, the CDR3 is TGCGCCAGCAGCACACGGACTAGGGAGACCCAGTACTTC. Its translation is CASSTRTRETQYF.

This clonotype was observed at least ten times. This chain uses TRBV20-1 with TRBJ1-4; no definite D call. V lost 3 bases to trimming and J lost 7 bases, with 18 bases between them. The germline gives CDR1 DFQATT, CDR2 SNEGSKA (reference sequence). The CDR3 runs to 15 residues. The CDR3 DNA follows: TGCAGTGCTAGGGTCCTAACAGTGGGGAGTGAAAAACTGTTTTTT. The encoded protein is CSARVLTVGSEKLFF.

This clonotype was seen repeatedly, ten times or more. The rearrangement joins TRBV6-1 to TRBJ2-7, with 7 bases lining up with TRBD2. From germline, CDR1 is MNHNS and CDR2 SASEGT. V lost 10 bases, J lost 7 bases, and 13 bases stayed unmatched. The CDR3 spans 13 residues. Here the CDR3 DNA reads TGTGCCACCTTTCTAGCGGTAACGCATGAGCAGTACTTC. Its protein is CATFLAVTHEQYF.

In this sample, this clonotype turned up many times. The chain links TRBV20-1 to TRBJ2-5; D may be TRBD1 (6 bases). In germline, CDR1 is DFQATT, CDR2 SNEGSKA (reference sequence). Trimming cost V 3 bases and J 2 bases, with 7 bases left between them. This CDR3 region has 12 residues. This CDR3 is CSASTGQETQYF. The CDR3 DNA follows: TGCAGTGCTAGCACAGGGCAAGAGACCCAGTACTTC.

This clonotype was detected only a few times. Since a much larger clone is just one base distant, this may be a read error. V and J are TRBV27 and TRBJ1-2; D is ambiguous. Germline CDR1 MNHEY, CDR2 SMNVEV (reference sequence). The CDR3 extends over 13 amino acids. Trimming shortened V by 7 bases and J by 2 bases, and 11 bases separated the two germline ends. As DNA, the CDR3 is TGTGCCAGCAACCCTTCTAGGAACTATGGCTACACCTTC. Protein: CASNPSRNYGYTF.

The chain links TRBV10-3 to TRBJ2-2, with TRBD2 matching 9 bases. This CDR3 comprises 18 residues. Per germline, CDR1 ENHRY and CDR2 SYGVKD. Germline trimming cut 2 bases from V and 6 bases from J; bases unmatched to any gene: 13. The CDR3 loop reads CAISEPRIGLAGSGELFF. DNA of the CDR3: TGTGCCATCAGTGAGCCCCGAATAGGGCTAGCGGGATCCGGGGAGCTGTTTTTT.

This clonotype was observed many times. V gene TRBV28 combines with J gene TRBJ1-1, with 7 bases that match TRBD1. V lost 4 bases and J lost 1; bases outside the gene matches: 3. Germline lookup yields CDR1 MDHEN and CDR2 SYDVKM. This CDR3 contains 14 residues. CDR3 DNA: TGTGCCAGCAGTTACAGGGGCGAGAACACTGAAGCTTTCTTT. This gives the protein CASSYRGENTEAFF.

This chain uses TRBV18 with TRBJ1-5, with a possible D match to TRBD1 (5 bases). This CDR3 is 18 amino acids long. V lost 5 bases, J lost 2 bases, and 22 bases lay in between. The V gene's germline CDR1 is KGHSH and CDR2 LQKENI. CDR3 sequence reads: CASSMTPRGIGGNQPQHF. The CDR3 DNA is TGTGCCAGCTCAATGACCCCGAGGGGAATCGGCGGCAATCAGCCCCAGCATTTT.

The V and J genes are TRBV15 and TRBJ2-5, with D perhaps TRBD2 (5 bases). The CDR3 sequence is 15 residues long. Germline V gene lookup returns CDR1 LNHNV and CDR2 YYDKDF (reference sequence). V lost 6 bases to trimming and J lost 3 bases, with 17 bases between them. CDR3 in DNA: TGTGCCACCAGTTATACGGGATTATTAGAAGAGACCCAGTACTTC. This encodes CATSYTGLLEETQYF.

The sample holds a few counts of this clonotype. The V gene is TRBV19, the J gene TRBJ2-7; the match to TRBD1 covers 10 bases. Germline V gene sequence: CDR1 LNHDA, CDR2 SQIVND (reference sequence). V lost 3 bases to trimming and J lost 2 bases; unmatched junction nucleotides: 1. There are 14 residues in the CDR3. The CDR3 loop reads CASSMTGGPYEQYF. CDR3 DNA: TGTGCCAGTAGTATGACAGGGGGCCCCTACGAGCAGTACTTC.